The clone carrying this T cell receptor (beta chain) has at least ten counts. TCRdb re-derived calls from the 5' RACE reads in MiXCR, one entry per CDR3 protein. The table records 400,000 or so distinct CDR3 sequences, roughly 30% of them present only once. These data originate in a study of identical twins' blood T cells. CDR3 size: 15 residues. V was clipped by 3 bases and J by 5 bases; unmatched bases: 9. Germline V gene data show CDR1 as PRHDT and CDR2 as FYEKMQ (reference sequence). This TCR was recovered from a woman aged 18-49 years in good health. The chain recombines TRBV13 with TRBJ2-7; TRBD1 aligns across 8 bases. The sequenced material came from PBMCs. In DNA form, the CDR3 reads TGTGCCAGCAGCTTTACCGGACAGGGTTTTCACGAGCAGTACTTC. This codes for CASSFTGQGFHEQYF.